This TCR beta chain derives from a study of T-cell reconstitution after alpha-beta-depleted transplantation in children. Whole-study findings and limits: About two months after transplant, alpha-beta T cells reportedly came from several hundred expanded graft clones. Some patients' high day-60 TCRbeta diversity was attributed to recipient cells surviving conditioning. Most T-cell counts and diversity one year after the transplant came from T cells that were newly produced.

Worth noting for this clonotype: Its antigen is not known.

This CDR3 is built from 17 residues. Per germline, CDR1 KGHDR and CDR2 SFDVKD. Trimming stripped 2 bases from V and 1 base from J, with 13 bases between. Unique molecular identifiers were used in preparing the TCRbeta library. TCRdb reanalysed the PCR reads using MiXCR and keeps one entry per CDR3 protein. Of about 980,000 distinct CDR3 sequences listed, less than 30% are singletons. The chain carries TRBV24-1 and TRBJ2-2; D perhaps matches TRBD1 (5 bases). This clonotype originated in a boy younger than two who had a stem cell transplant for SCID, so the T cells may come from the graft donor. The specimen was PBMCs, mostly from graft donor cells, collected 360 days after TCRalphabeta/CD19-depleted stem cell transplant. The CDR3 region is CATSDSLPGMNTGELFF. DNA of the CDR3: TGTGCCACCAGTGATTCCCTCCCAGGGATGAACACCGGGGAGCTGTTTTTT.